Shown below are 19 T cell receptor beta chains from a single sample sequenced in a study of control samples from healthy donors and cancer patients. The assay was immunoSEQ multiplex PCR, and TCRdb's table has in-frame clones only and misses some. The sample has under 450,000 clones, more than 80% seen once. Sequencing was done on a sample of PBMCs. The receptors derive from a man aged 40-55 years with head and neck cancer.

The CDR3, as DNA: TGTGCCAGCAGCTTGTACGCAACCACAGATACGCAGTATTTT. Translated: CASSLYATTDTQYF. The chain couples TRBV7-3 to TRBJ2-3, with D unclear. This CDR3 contains 14 residues. CDR1 is SGHTA, CDR2 FQGTGA, per germline. The germline V and J ends were trimmed by 3 bases and 2 bases, with 9 bases remaining between them.

The chain is built from TRBV29-1 and TRBJ2-1, with D tentatively TRBD1 (6 bases). The germline V gene encodes CDR1 SQVTM and CDR2 ANQGSEA. Trimming removed 0 bases at V and 8 bases at J, with 14 bases between. The CDR3 consists of 14 residues. The CDR3 is CSVEDRVRGDEQFF. The CDR3, as DNA: TGCAGCGTTGAAGATCGGGTCAGGGGCGATGAGCAGTTCTTC.

V is TRBV6-4 and J is TRBJ1-2, with 8 bases lining up with TRBD1. Germline assignment: CDR1 MRHNA and CDR2 SNTAGT. CDR3 length: 14 amino acids. The ends lost 7 bases at V and 6 bases at J; junction bases unmatched: 10. This CDR3 is CASTFVDRGNGYTF. Written as DNA, the CDR3 is TGTGCCAGCACTTTTGTTGACAGGGGTAATGGCTACACCTTC.

The chain has TRBV27 and TRBJ1-3; 7 positions match TRBD1. CDR3 length equals 16 residues. Trimming removed 6 bases from V and 0 bases from J; junction bases left unmatched: 8. Germline CDR1 reads MNHEY; CDR2 reads SMNVEV (reference sequence). CDR3 bases: TGTGCCAGCAGGCCGACAGGGTATAACTCTGGAAACACCATATATTTT. This sequence encodes CASRPTGYNSGNTIYF.

This sequence joins TRBV18 and TRBJ2-2; 7 bases line up with TRBD2. CDR3 length: 16 amino acids. J lost 1 base, V lost 1 base, and 3 bases had no gene match. Germline V gene lookup returns CDR1 KGHSH and CDR2 LQKENI. The CDR3 nucleotides read TGTGCCAGCTCACCACTGCTAGCGGTGAACACCGGGGAGCTGTTTTTT. Amino acids: CASSPLLAVNTGELFF.

The chain couples TRBV5-1 to TRBJ1-1; maybe TRBD1 (6 bases). The CDR3 is 15 amino acids. Trimming removed 2 bases at V and 1 base at J, with 12 bases between. Per the germline V gene, CDR1 is SGHRS and CDR2 is YFSETQ. The CDR3 spells CASSFSGEGNTEAFF. DNA for the CDR3: TGCGCCAGCAGCTTCTCAGGGGAGGGGAACACTGAAGCTTTCTTT.

The rearrangement joins TRBV2 to TRBJ1-5, with D unresolved. This CDR3 has 12 amino acids. Trimming left V 7 bases short and J 6 bases short, with 10 bases between. The germline CDR1 and CDR2 sequences are SNHLY and FYNNEI. Here the CDR3 DNA reads TGTGCCAGCACGGCCGGAAGTCAGCCCCAGCATTTT. The encoded protein is CASTAGSQPQHF.

This chain joins TRBV9 and TRBJ2-7, with D maybe TRBD1 (6 bases). V was clipped by 4 bases and J by 6 bases, with 14 bases between them. CDR1 and CDR2 from the germline V gene are SGDLS and YYNGEE. CDR3 length equals 13 residues. The CDR3 loop is CASSPTGSIEQYF. CDR3 bases: TGTGCCAGCAGCCCTACAGGGTCGATCGAGCAGTACTTC.

V gene TRBV27 combines with J gene TRBJ2-7; no firm D call. Trimming removed 0 bases from V and 0 bases from J, with 6 bases in between. This CDR3 comprises 14 residues. CDR1 is MNHEY, CDR2 SMNVEV, per germline (reference sequence). CDR3 DNA sequence: TGTGCCAGCAGTTTATCCGGCCCCTCCTACGAGCAGTACTTC. It encodes CASSLSGPSYEQYF.

This chain connects TRBV29-1 to TRBJ2-3; the match to TRBD2 covers 7 bases. CDR3 size: 13 residues. The V gene's germline CDR1 is SQVTM and CDR2 ANQGSEA. The junction had 6 bases not matched to a gene; V was cut back by 4 bases and J by 5 bases. The CDR3: CSVGLRGVDTQYF. The CDR3 DNA is TGCAGCGTTGGCCTCCGGGGGGTAGATACGCAGTATTTT.

This chain links TRBV12-3 or TRBV12-4 with TRBJ2-6; no reliable D call. Trimming stripped 7 bases from V and 4 bases from J, with 8 bases between. CDR3 size: 13 residues. The CDR3 reads CASTVPGANVLTF. The CDR3 coding sequence is TGTGCCAGCACCGTCCCCGGGGCCAACGTCCTGACTTTC.

The rearrangement links TRBV30 to TRBJ2-2; 16 bases match TRBD2. CDR1 is GTSNPN, CDR2 SVGIG, per germline (reference sequence). The CDR3 is 18 amino acids. V shed 1 base, J shed 6 bases, and the junction held 8 bases outside the gene matches. The CDR3 DNA is TGTGCCTGGAGTGCCCCGGGACTAGCGGGAGGGCCCGCCGGGGAGCTGTTTTTT. Translation: CAWSAPGLAGGPAGELFF.

This rearrangement joins TRBV30 to TRBJ2-3; 12 bases are a match to TRBD2. CDR3 length: 14 residues. Germline CDR1 is GTSNPN and CDR2 is SVGIG (reference sequence). J was trimmed by 14 bases and V by 1 base; bases with no gene match: 10. The CDR3 DNA sequence: TGTGCCTGGAGTGGGGGACTAGCGGGTGGATTTGCGTATTTT. Translating gives CAWSGGLAGGFAYF.

The V gene is TRBV7-3, the J gene TRBJ2-1, with TRBD2 identical over 9 bases. The CDR3 is made up of 16 amino acids. From germline, CDR1 is SGHTA and CDR2 FQGTGA. With 5 bases clipped from V and 4 bases from J, the junction kept 9 bases outside the gene matches. The CDR3 spells CASSPSRAGGYNEQFF. The CDR3 DNA reads TGTGCCAGCAGCCCCTCTCGAGCGGGAGGATACAATGAGCAGTTCTTC.

V gene TRBV7-8 combines with J gene TRBJ2-5; D possibly corresponds to TRBD1 (6 bases). The CDR3 is 15 residues long. Trimming pared 5 bases from V and 4 bases from J, leaving 17 bases between. Germline assignment: CDR1 SGHVS and CDR2 FQNEAQ. The CDR3 DNA follows: TGTGCCAGCAGCGTGGAAGGGCGAGGGGGAGAGACCCAGTACTTC. It yields the protein CASSVEGRGGETQYF.

This clone was detected only once. J is TRBJ1-6 and V is TRBV7-2, with 9 bases matching TRBD1. CDR3 length: 15 residues. The V and J ends lost 5 bases and 14 bases, in that order; junction bases with no gene match: 13. Germline V gene data show CDR1 as SGHTA and CDR2 as FQGNSA. CDR3 DNA: TGTGCCAGCAGCCCCCAGGGACAGGGCCCATTCTCCCTCCACTTT. Protein sequence: CASSPQGQGPFSLHF.

The genes are TRBV5-5 and TRBJ2-5; D gene unclear. Germline lookup yields CDR1 SGHKS and CDR2 YYEKEE (reference sequence). V shed 6 bases and J shed 4 bases, with 7 bases lying between them. CDR3 length equals 11 residues. As DNA, the CDR3 is TGTGCCAGCACCCGATCAGAGACCCAGTACTTC. This encodes CASTRSETQYF. Based on the CDR3 plus reference TRBV5-5 and TRBJ2-5, the full variable domain is DAGVTQSPTHLIKTRGQQVTLRCSPISGHKSVSWYQQVLGQGPQFIFQYYEKEERGRGNFPDRFSARQFPNYSSELNVNALLLGDSALYLCASTRSETQYFGPGTRLLVL.

This clone has a handful of counts. The rearrangement uses TRBV27 and TRBJ2-7, with a weak D call TRBD1 (6 bases). CDR3 size: 12 residues. V lost 8 bases to trimming and J lost 2 bases, with 10 bases between them. Germline V CDR1 and CDR2: MNHEY, SMNVEV (reference sequence). CDR3 in DNA: TGTGCCAGCGGACAGAAAACCTACGAGCAGTACTTC. Its translation: CASGQKTYEQYF.

The CDR3 here is CASSPKLGLAENTGELFF. In DNA form, the CDR3 reads TGTGCCAGCAGCCCTAAACTGGGACTAGCGGAAAACACCGGGGAGCTGTTTTTT. V is TRBV27 and J is TRBJ2-2; 11 nucleotides align to TRBD2. J was trimmed by 2 bases and V by 6 bases; bases with no gene match: 11. The CDR3 is 18 amino acids. CDR1 and CDR2 (germline): MNHEY, SMNVEV (reference sequence).